These 15 T cell receptor beta chains share one sample of origin, sequenced in a study of blood T cell repertoires in COVID-19. Sequenced by immunoSEQ multiplex PCR; TCRdb stores in-frame clones only, minus some. The sample lists approximately 40,000 clones; approximately 92% were seen once. The specimen sequenced was peripheral blood. These receptors were collected from a woman over 75 with acute or convalescent COVID-19.

V and J are TRBV4-1 and TRBJ1-4; TRBD1 might be the D (6 bases). The CDR3 is 17 residues long. The germline V gene encodes CDR1 MGHRA and CDR2 YSYEKL. V dropped 4 bases and J dropped 8 bases, with 23 bases sitting between them. The CDR3: CASSPGPSRGGAEKLFF. The DNA for the CDR3 is TGCGCCAGCAGCCCGGGGCCCTCTCGGGGGGGCGCGGAAAAACTGTTTTTT.

The chain couples TRBV7-3 to TRBJ2-2, with TRBD1 identical over 11 bases. The CDR3 is 14 residues long. With V trimmed by 5 bases and J by 5 bases, 1 base remained unmatched. CDR1 SGHTA and CDR2 FQGTGA come from the germline V gene. The CDR3 DNA sequence: TGTGCCAGCAGCCGGGACAGGGGGACCGGGGAGCTGTTTTTT. Its translation is CASSRDRGTGELFF.

A single count supports this clone. The chain is built from TRBV2 and TRBJ1-4; 7 bases are a match to TRBD1. The ends lost 6 bases at V and 6 bases at J; junction bases unmatched: 4. The CDR3 covers 13 residues. Germline-derived CDR1 and CDR2 are SNHLY and FYNNEI. The CDR3 bases are TGTGCCAGCAGAAGGGGGCGGGATGAAAAACTGTTTTTT. Amino acids: CASRRGRDEKLFF.

The chain employs TRBV18 and TRBJ1-1; 7 bases are shared with TRBD1. The CDR3 is made up of 16 amino acids. The V segment lost 3 bases and the J segment 1 base; nucleotides outside the gene matches: 8. Looked up from germline, CDR1 is KGHSH and CDR2 is LQKENI. CDR3: CASSPAPQGTNTEAFF. CDR3 sequence (DNA): TGTGCCAGCTCACCCGCCCCACAGGGGACGAACACTGAAGCTTTCTTT.

This chain links TRBV5-1 with TRBJ2-2, with 9 positions matching TRBD2. Germline V gives CDR1 SGHRS, CDR2 YFSETQ. V dropped 7 bases and J dropped 6; count of bases not matched to a gene: 10. The CDR3 contains 15 residues. This chain's CDR3 is CASASRLAGSGELFF. The DNA of the CDR3 is TGCGCCAGCGCTTCCCGGCTAGCGGGATCCGGGGAGCTGTTTTTT.

The V and J genes are TRBV29-1 and TRBJ2-1, with 7 bases that match TRBD1. The CDR3 has 14 residues. The ends lost 6 bases at V and 4 bases at J; junction bases unmatched: 9. Germline-derived CDR1 and CDR2 are SQVTM and ANQGSEA. The CDR3 spells CSVREATGYNEQFF. The CDR3 bases are TGCAGCGTCAGAGAAGCGACAGGGTACAATGAGCAGTTCTTC.

The rearrangement uses TRBV13 and TRBJ1-2; the D is unclear. V was cut by 5 bases and J by 1 base, with 11 bases left in between. CDR1 is PRHDT, CDR2 FYEKMQ, per germline (reference sequence). The CDR3 runs 14 residues. In DNA, the CDR3 is TGTGCCAGCAGCCAAGGAACAGTTAACTATGGCTACACCTTC. Translating gives CASSQGTVNYGYTF.

V gene TRBV10-3 combines with J gene TRBJ1-5, with TRBD1 matching over 9 bases. CDR1 and CDR2 (germline): ENHRY, SYGVKD. The junction had 5 bases not matched to a gene; V was cut back by 3 bases and J by 5 bases. This CDR3 is 15 amino acids long. CDR3 protein: CAISDGTGPHQPQHF. CDR3 coding DNA: TGTGCCATCAGTGATGGGACAGGGCCCCATCAGCCCCAGCATTTT.

The chain combines TRBV7-9 with TRBJ2-7; TRBD1 is a possible D gene (6 bases). The CDR3 is 14 residues long. V dropped 2 bases and J dropped 3 bases, with 11 bases sitting between them. Germline-derived CDR1 and CDR2 are SEHNR and FQNEAQ (reference sequence). The CDR3 spells CASSLTGTYYEQYF. CDR3 DNA: TGTGCCAGCAGCTTAACCGGGACATACTACGAGCAGTACTTC.

This clone was seen just once. V gene TRBV7-2 combines with J gene TRBJ2-5; 7 bases match TRBD1. The CDR3 is 14 amino acids. Germline lookup yields CDR1 SGHTA and CDR2 FQGNSA. The J segment lost 7 bases and the V segment lost 5 bases, leaving 10 bases of the junction unmatched. DNA for the CDR3: TGTGCCAGCAGCCTCCTAGGGGGCGAGGGGACCCAGTACTTC. Encoded protein: CASSLLGGEGTQYF.

This chain links TRBV7-3 with TRBJ1-1; a weak D match, TRBD1 (5 bases). The CDR3 consists of 13 residues. V shed 2 bases and J shed 8 bases, with 12 bases lying between them. The germline V gene encodes CDR1 SGHTA and CDR2 FQGTGA. CDR3 in amino acids: CASSLLRASEAFF. The DNA of the CDR3 is TGTGCCAGCAGCTTACTCAGGGCGTCCGAAGCTTTCTTT.

The chain carries TRBV7-2 and TRBJ2-5; 8 bases align to TRBD2. V gave up 2 bases and J gave up 5 bases; unmatched junction bases: 7. Looked up from germline, CDR1 is SGHTA and CDR2 is FQGNSA. The CDR3 runs to 15 residues. The CDR3 sequence: CASSLTGGQWETQYF. In DNA form, the CDR3 reads TGTGCCAGCAGCTTAACGGGGGGGCAATGGGAGACCCAGTACTTC.

CDR3 residues: CASRQDGWGDGYTF. DNA of the CDR3: TGTGCCAGCAGGCAGGACGGATGGGGCGACGGCTACACCTTC. The rearrangement joins TRBV28 to TRBJ1-2; tentatively, D is TRBD1 (5 bases). The length of the CDR3 is 14 residues. Trimming cost V 6 bases and J 8 bases, with 19 bases left between them. Germline V gives CDR1 MDHEN, CDR2 SYDVKM.

V and J are TRBV18 and TRBJ2-7; 9 nucleotides agree with TRBD1. The CDR3 has 15 amino acids. Germline-derived CDR1 and CDR2 are KGHSH and LQKENI. J was trimmed by 5 bases and V by 1 base; bases with no gene match: 6. As DNA, the CDR3 is TGTGCCAGCTCACCACTAAGGACAGGGGTCCACGAGCAGTACTTC. Protein product: CASSPLRTGVHEQYF.

The rearrangement links TRBV4-3 to TRBJ1-2; D not resolved. This CDR3 has 13 residues. Between the trimmed V and J ends, which lost 0 bases and 4 bases, there was a span of 6 bases. Germline CDR1 is LGHNA and CDR2 is YSLEER. For the CDR3, the DNA is TGCGCCAGCAGCCAAGAATCGTTCTATGGCTACACCTTC. It is translated as CASSQESFYGYTF.